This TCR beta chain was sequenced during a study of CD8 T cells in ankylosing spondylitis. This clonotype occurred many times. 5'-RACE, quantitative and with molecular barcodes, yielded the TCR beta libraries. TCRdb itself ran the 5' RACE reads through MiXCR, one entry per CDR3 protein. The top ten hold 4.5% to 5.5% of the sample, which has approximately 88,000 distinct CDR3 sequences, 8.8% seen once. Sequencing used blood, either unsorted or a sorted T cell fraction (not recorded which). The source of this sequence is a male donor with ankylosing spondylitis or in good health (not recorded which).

The CDR3 here is CASDHSGGAKSSYNEQFF. Here the CDR3 DNA reads TGTGCCAGCGACCATAGCGGGGGGGCTAAGAGCTCCTACAATGAGCAGTTCTTC. This chain joins TRBV27 and TRBJ2-1; 11 nucleotides match TRBD2. The J segment lost 0 bases and the V segment lost 8 bases, leaving 12 bases of the junction unmatched. The germline V gene has CDR1 MNHEY and CDR2 SMNVEV (reference sequence). The CDR3 runs 18 residues.